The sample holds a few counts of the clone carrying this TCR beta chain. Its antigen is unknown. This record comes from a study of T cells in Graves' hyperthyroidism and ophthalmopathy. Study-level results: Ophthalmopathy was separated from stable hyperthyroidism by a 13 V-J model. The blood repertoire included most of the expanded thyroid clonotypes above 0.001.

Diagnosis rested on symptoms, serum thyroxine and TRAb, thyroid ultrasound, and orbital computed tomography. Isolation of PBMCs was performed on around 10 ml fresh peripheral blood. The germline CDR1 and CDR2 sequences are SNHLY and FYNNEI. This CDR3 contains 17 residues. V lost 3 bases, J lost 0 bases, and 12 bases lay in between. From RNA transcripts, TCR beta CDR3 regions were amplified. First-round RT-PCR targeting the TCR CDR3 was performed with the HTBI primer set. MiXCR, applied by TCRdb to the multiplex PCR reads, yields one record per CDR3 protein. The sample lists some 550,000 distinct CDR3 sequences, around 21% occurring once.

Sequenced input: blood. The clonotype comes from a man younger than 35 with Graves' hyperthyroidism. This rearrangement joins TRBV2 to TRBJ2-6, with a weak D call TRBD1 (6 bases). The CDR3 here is CASSDRDKSSGANVLTF. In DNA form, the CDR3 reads TGTGCCAGCAGTGACCGGGACAAAAGCTCTGGGGCCAACGTCCTGACTTTC.